These 2 T cell receptor beta chains share one sample of origin, sequenced in a study of blood T cell repertoires in COVID-19. Some clones are missing from TCRdb's copy, which holds only in-frame ones; the method was immunoSEQ multiplex PCR. The sample lists 200,000 to 250,000 clones, around 80% occurring once. Sequences were obtained from peripheral blood. The origin of the receptors is a man in his fifties or sixties with active or convalescent COVID-19.

Only a few counts were recorded for this clone. The chain employs TRBV19 and TRBJ1-5, with a weak D call TRBD1 (6 bases). V dropped 6 bases and J dropped 3 bases, with 15 bases sitting between them. This CDR3 contains 15 residues. The germline CDR1 and CDR2 sequences are LNHDA and SQIVND (reference sequence). DNA of the CDR3: TGTGCCAGTAGCTCCGGGACAAAGTCCAATCAGCCCCAGCATTTT. Its translation: CASSSGTKSNQPQHF.

This sequence joins TRBV27 and TRBJ2-7; 8 positions agree with TRBD2. Germline lookup yields CDR1 MNHEY and CDR2 SMNVEV (reference sequence). The CDR3 extends over 14 amino acids. Losses at the gene ends were 10 bases for V and 6 bases for J; bases not matched to a gene: 14. The CDR3 loop reads CATASGLVLSEQYF. In DNA form, the CDR3 reads TGTGCCACAGCCTCGGGACTAGTGCTATCCGAGCAGTACTTC.